The 18 T cell receptor beta chains below all came from one sample that was sequenced in a study of blood T cell repertoires in COVID-19. TCRdb's table, derived via immunoSEQ multiplex PCR, lists solely in-frame clones and lacks some. The sample lists more than 200,000 clones; roughly 80% were seen once. The sequencing input was peripheral blood. Source of these receptors: a woman older than 75 with acute or convalescent COVID-19.

The rearrangement joins TRBV25-1 to TRBJ1-1; 8 nucleotides align to TRBD1. Germline CDR1 and CDR2: MGHDK and SYGVNS. The CDR3 loop spans 16 amino acids. V dropped 4 bases and J dropped 0; count of bases not matched to a gene: 7. CDR3 protein: CASSARTGPMNTEAFF. In DNA, the CDR3 is TGTGCCAGCAGTGCAAGGACAGGGCCGATGAACACTGAAGCTTTCTTT.

The chain uses TRBV15 and TRBJ2-7; 8 bases fit TRBD1. CDR1 LNHNV and CDR2 YYDKDF come from the germline V gene (reference sequence). CDR3 size: 17 residues. The ends lost 7 bases at V and 1 base at J; junction bases unmatched: 15. CDR3 bases: TGTGCCACCACCTCGACCCACGGACAGGGCCTGTCCTACGAGCAGTACTTC. This sequence encodes CATTSTHGQGLSYEQYF.

The rearrangement joins TRBV5-1 to TRBJ2-2, with 11 bases identical to TRBD1. Trimming at V came to 3 bases and at J to 5 bases, leaving 3 bases not matched to a gene. The CDR3 totals 15 residues. Germline-derived CDR1 and CDR2 are SGHRS and YFSETQ. CDR3 DNA sequence: TGCGCCAGCAGCTCGGGACAGGGGGGGACCGGGGAGCTGTTTTTT. Translated: CASSSGQGGTGELFF.

This CDR3 reads CASSYERGGGTDTQYF. For the CDR3, the DNA is TGTGCCAGCAGTTACGAGCGGGGGGGCGGCACAGATACGCAGTATTTT. V is TRBV6-2 or TRBV6-3 and J is TRBJ2-3, with TRBD2 identical over 10 bases. The CDR3 runs 16 residues. V was clipped by 2 bases and J by 1 base; unmatched bases: 3. Germline assignment: CDR1 MNHEY and CDR2 SVGEGT.

The chain links TRBV27 to TRBJ2-1; D gene unclear. The CDR3 sequence is 18 residues long. Per the germline V gene, CDR1 is MNHEY and CDR2 is SMNVEV (reference sequence). V lost 0 bases to trimming and J lost 5 bases, with 20 bases between them. The CDR3 DNA sequence: TGTGCCAGCAGTTTATCCCCTAAGACGAGGCCCCCCCACAATGAGCAGTTCTTC. Amino acid sequence: CASSLSPKTRPPHNEQFF.

This clone is a singleton in its sample. V and J are TRBV12-3 or TRBV12-4 and TRBJ1-5; the match to TRBD1 covers 8 bases. The V gene end was trimmed by 6 bases and the J gene end by 5 bases; junction bases not matched to a gene: 0. The length of the CDR3 is 12 residues. This CDR3 reads CASRTGDQPQHF. CDR3 DNA: TGTGCCAGCAGGACAGGGGATCAGCCCCAGCATTTT.

This clone appeared once. The chain joins TRBV3-1 (or the pseudogene TRBV3-2) to TRBJ2-7, with TRBD2 matching over 10 bases. This CDR3 contains 15 residues. The germline CDR1 and CDR2 sequences are LGHDT and YNNKEL (reference sequence). Trimming at V came to 1 base and at J to 2 bases, leaving 2 bases not matched to a gene. The CDR3 bases are TGTGCCAGCAGCCAAGGAACTAGCGGGACCTACGAGCAGTACTTC. Translating it yields CASSQGTSGTYEQYF.

Comment on this clone: Germline is not matched at one junction end, which may reflect a read error. The chain combines TRBV2 with TRBJ1-4; D might be TRBD1 (5 bases). The length of the CDR3 is 17 residues. CDR1 is SNHLY, CDR2 FYNNEI, per germline. CDR3 nucleotide sequence: TGTGCCAGCAGTCCTCTTCTAGGGGATGCAACTAATGAAAGACTGTTTTTT. It codes for CASSPLLGDATNERLFF.

This clone has just a few counts. V gene TRBV27 combines with J gene TRBJ2-5; tentative D call: TRBD1 (5 bases). In germline, CDR1 is MNHEY, CDR2 SMNVEV (reference sequence). V lost 1 base to trimming and J lost 1 base, with 10 bases between them. The length of the CDR3 is 15 residues. CDR3 DNA: TGTGCCAGCAGTTTATATGGGGCAGCCCAAGAGACCCAGTACTTC. This gives the protein CASSLYGAAQETQYF.

This chain connects TRBV11-3 to TRBJ1-5, with D perhaps TRBD1 (6 bases). With 0 bases removed from V and 0 bases from J, the gap between germline ends came to 21 bases. Germline values: CDR1 SGHNT, CDR2 YENEEA. This CDR3 has 20 amino acids. For the CDR3, the DNA is TGTGCCAGCAGCTTAGACGCTGAGACCAGGGGCTCCGATAGCAATCAGCCCCAGCATTTT. Translated: CASSLDAETRGSDSNQPQHF.

This chain joins TRBV27 and TRBJ2-1, with no clear D. Germline V gives CDR1 MNHEY, CDR2 SMNVEV (reference sequence). V was clipped by 5 bases and J by 4 bases, with 3 bases between them. This CDR3 is built from 11 residues. CDR3 region: CASSHYNEQFF. The CDR3 DNA sequence: TGTGCCAGCAGTCATTACAATGAGCAGTTCTTC.

This clone was recorded once. This chain connects TRBV3-1 (or the pseudogene TRBV3-2) to TRBJ2-5; D is possibly TRBD1 (6 bases). Germline CDR1 LGHDT, CDR2 YNNKEL (reference sequence). CDR3 length: 16 amino acids. The V gene lost 1 base and the J gene lost 3 bases, with 15 bases spanning the gap. The chain's CDR3 is CASSQAIRGGEETQYF. The CDR3, as DNA: TGTGCCAGCAGCCAAGCGATTCGAGGGGGTGAAGAGACCCAGTACTTC.

V usage is TRBV24-1 and J usage is TRBJ1-4; D is unclear. This CDR3 contains 13 residues. The germline V and J ends were trimmed by 1 base and 8 bases, with 7 bases remaining between them. The germline V gene has CDR1 KGHDR and CDR2 SFDVKD. The CDR3 DNA is TGTGCCACCAGTGATTTTCAGGCGGAAAAACTGTTTTTT. Translated, it gives CATSDFQAEKLFF.

The genes are TRBV2 and TRBJ1-4; possible D gene TRBD1, 5 bases. The CDR3 length is 12 residues. The V end was cut by 6 bases, the J end by 7 bases, with 9 bases between. In germline, CDR1 is SNHLY, CDR2 FYNNEI. The CDR3, as DNA: TGTGCCAGCAGGGAAACAGGTGAAAAACTGTTTTTT. Protein sequence: CASRETGEKLFF. Full variable domain (remainder filled in from reference TRBV2 and TRBJ1-4): EPEVTQTPSHQVTQMGQEVILRCVPISNHLYFYWYRQILGQKVEFLVSFYNNEISEKSEIFDDQFSVERPDGSNFTLKIRSTKLEDSAMYFCASRETGEKLFFGSGTQLSVL.

V usage is TRBV5-1 and J usage is TRBJ2-5; 13 bases fit TRBD2. This CDR3 has 16 amino acids. Trimming removed 4 bases from V and 0 bases from J; junction bases left unmatched: 3. Per germline, CDR1 SGHRS and CDR2 YFSETQ. The CDR3 DNA follows: TGCGCCAGCAGCCCGACTAGCGGGGGGTACCAAGAGACCCAGTACTTC. Protein product: CASSPTSGGYQETQYF.

The genes are TRBV3-1 (or the pseudogene TRBV3-2) and TRBJ2-1, with D hard to call. The CDR3 length is 14 residues. Germline CDR1 reads LGHDT; CDR2 reads YNNKEL (reference sequence). Trimming stripped 0 bases from V and 3 bases from J, with 6 bases between. Here the CDR3 reads CASSQENSYNEQFF. CDR3 nucleotide sequence: TGTGCCAGCAGCCAAGAGAATAGCTACAATGAGCAGTTCTTC.

A few counts support this clone. The chain recombines TRBV28 with TRBJ2-1, with 8 bases that match TRBD1. V lost 6 bases, J lost 9 bases, and 13 bases stayed unmatched. The CDR3 totals 15 residues. Per the germline V gene, CDR1 is MDHEN and CDR2 is SYDVKM. Here the CDR3 reads CASSITDRVTSEQFF. DNA for the CDR3: TGTGCCAGCAGCATAACGGACAGGGTTACGTCTGAGCAGTTCTTC.

The V and J genes are TRBV7-2 and TRBJ2-5, with TRBD2 matching 9 bases. Germline V CDR1 and CDR2: SGHTA, FQGNSA. The CDR3 totals 15 residues. Trimming at V came to 5 bases and at J to 5 bases, leaving 9 bases not matched to a gene. CDR3 DNA: TGTGCCAGCAGCCCCTCTAGCGGGGCCAGGGAGACCCAGTACTTC. It encodes CASSPSSGARETQYF.